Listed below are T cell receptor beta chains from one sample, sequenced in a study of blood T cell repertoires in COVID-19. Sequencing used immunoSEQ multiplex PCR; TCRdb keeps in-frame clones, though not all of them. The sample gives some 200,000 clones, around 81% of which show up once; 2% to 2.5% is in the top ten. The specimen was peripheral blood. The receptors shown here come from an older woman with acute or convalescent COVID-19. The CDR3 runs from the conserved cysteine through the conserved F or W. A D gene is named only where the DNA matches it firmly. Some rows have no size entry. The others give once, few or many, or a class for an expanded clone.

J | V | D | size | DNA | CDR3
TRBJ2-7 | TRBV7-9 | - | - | TGTGCCAGCAGCCCCACAGGTTCCTACGAGCAGTACTTC | CASSPTGSYEQYF
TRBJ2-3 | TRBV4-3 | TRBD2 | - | TGCGCCAGCAGCCAAGAATGGAGTGTAGGACTAGCGGGTGGATCGTGGTCAGATACGCAGTATTTT | CASSQEWSVGLAGGSWSDTQYF
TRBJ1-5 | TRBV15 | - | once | TGTGCCACCAGCACTACAGGGTATAGCAATCAGCCCCAGCATTTT | CATSTTGYSNQPQHF
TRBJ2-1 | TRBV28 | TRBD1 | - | TGTGCCAGCAGGGGACCGGGACAGGGAGGAGAGCAGTTCTTC | CASRGPGQGGEQFF
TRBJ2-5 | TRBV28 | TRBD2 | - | TGTGCCAGCAGTTTAACGACTAGCGGGGCGGGCAAAGAGACCCAGTACTTC | CASSLTTSGAGKETQYF
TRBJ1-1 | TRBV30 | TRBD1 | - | TGTGCCTGGAAGGGGACAGGGTGGCGATGGGCTTTCTTT | CAWKGTGWRWAFF
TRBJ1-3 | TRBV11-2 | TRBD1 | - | TGTGCCAGCAACGATGACAGGGCCGGAAACACCATATATTTT | CASNDDRAGNTIYF
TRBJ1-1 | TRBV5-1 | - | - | TGCGCCAGCAGCTTAGGGACTGAGTGGAACACTGAAGCTTTCTTT | CASSLGTEWNTEAFF
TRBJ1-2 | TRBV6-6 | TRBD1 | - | TGTGCCAGCAGTCGGATACAGGGGGCGGAAGGCTACACCTTC | CASSRIQGAEGYTF
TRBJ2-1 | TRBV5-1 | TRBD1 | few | TGCGCCAGCAGCCGGACAGGGGCGGGTTACAATGAGCAGTTCTTC | CASSRTGAGYNEQFF
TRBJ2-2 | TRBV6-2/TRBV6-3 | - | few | TGTGCCAGCAGTTATCCTACAGGGAGAGCGGTGGGCACCGGGGAGCTGTTTTTT | CASSYPTGRAVGTGELFF
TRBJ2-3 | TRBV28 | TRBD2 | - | TGTGCCAGCAGTCCCTCGGGCGGGGGATTTGGGGATACGCAGTATTTT | CASSPSGGGFGDTQYF
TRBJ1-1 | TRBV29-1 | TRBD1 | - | TGCAGCGTTGCAAAGGGGACAGGGAACACTGAAGCTTTCTTT | CSVAKGTGNTEAFF
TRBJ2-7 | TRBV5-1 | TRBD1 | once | TGCGCCAGCAGCCCCGGACAGGGGCTCTACGAGCAGTACTTC | CASSPGQGLYEQYF
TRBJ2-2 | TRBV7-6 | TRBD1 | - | TGTGCCAGCAGCTTAAGGGTCGCCGGGACAGGGGGCCTCACCGGGGAGCTGTTTTTT | CASSLRVAGTGGLTGELFF
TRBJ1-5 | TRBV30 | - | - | TGTGCCTGGAGTGTAATCCAGGGAGGTCAGCCCCAGCATTTT | CAWSVIQGGQPQHF
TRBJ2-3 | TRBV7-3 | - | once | TGTGCCAGCAGCTTAAGGGGGGTAAGTACAGATACGCAGTATTTT | CASSLRGVSTDTQYF
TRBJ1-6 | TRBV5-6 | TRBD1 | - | TGTGCCAGCAGCTTGTACCGGGACAGGGGTGGATCATCACCCCTCCACTTT | CASSLYRDRGGSSPLHF
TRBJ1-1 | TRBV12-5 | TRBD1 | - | TGTGCTAGTGGTTTGGTACCCAAGGGGGCTGGGAACACTGAAGCTTTCTTT | CASGLVPKGAGNTEAFF
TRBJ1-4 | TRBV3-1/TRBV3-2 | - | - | TGTGCCAGCAGCCAAGTCGCGGGGGTTGCAACTAATGAAAAACTGTTTTTT | CASSQVAGVATNEKLFF
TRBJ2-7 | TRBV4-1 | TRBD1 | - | TGCGCCAGCAGCCAGATGGGACAGGGAATTCCCTACGAGCAGTACTTC | CASSQMGQGIPYEQYF
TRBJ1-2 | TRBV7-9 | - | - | TGTGCCAGCAGTATACAGGGAAGTAATGGCTACACCTTC | CASSIQGSNGYTF
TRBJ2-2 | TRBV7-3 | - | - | TGTGCCAGCAGCCCAGGGGCCGGGGAGCTGTTTTTT | CASSPGAGELFF
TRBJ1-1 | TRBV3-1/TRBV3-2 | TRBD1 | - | TGTGCCAGCAGTCTGGGACAGGGCAGAACTGAAGCTTTCTTT | CASSLGQGRTEAFF
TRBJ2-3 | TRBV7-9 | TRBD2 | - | TGTGCCAGCAGCTCCTTAGCGGGGGGAAGCACAGATACGCAGTATTTT | CASSSLAGGSTDTQYF
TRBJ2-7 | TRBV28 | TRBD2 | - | TGTGCCAGCAGTTTAGGACTAGCGGGGGGGAAATACGAGCAGTACTTC | CASSLGLAGGKYEQYF
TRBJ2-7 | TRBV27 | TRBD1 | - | TGTGCCAGCAGTTTAGGACAGGGGGTAGGGGAGCAGTACTTC | CASSLGQGVGEQYF
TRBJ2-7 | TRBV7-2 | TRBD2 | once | TGTGCCAGCAGCCAGCGGGGGGGCTACGAGCAGTACTTC | CASSQRGGYEQYF
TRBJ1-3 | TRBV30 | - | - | TGTGCCTGGAGTTTCCCCCGGGGCTCTGGAAACACCATATATTTT | CAWSFPRGSGNTIYF
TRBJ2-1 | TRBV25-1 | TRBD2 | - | TGTGCCAGCAGTGATGCCGGGACTAGCGGGGGTAACGAGCAGTTCTTC | CASSDAGTSGGNEQFF
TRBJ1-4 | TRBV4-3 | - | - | TGCGCCAGCAGCCAAGATGCCGTGGGCAGGGTCGGGGAAAAACTGTTTTTT | CASSQDAVGRVGEKLFF
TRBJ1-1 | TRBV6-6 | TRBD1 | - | TGTGCCAGCAGTAACCGGGACAGGGCGAACACTGAAGCTTTCTTT | CASSNRDRANTEAFF
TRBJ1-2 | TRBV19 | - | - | TGTGCCAGTAGTTTCCCAATGGAACTAAACTATGGCTACACCTTC | CASSFPMELNYGYTF
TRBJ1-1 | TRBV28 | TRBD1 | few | TGTGCCAGCGGACTGACAGGGGTGGACGAAGCTTTCTTT | CASGLTGVDEAFF
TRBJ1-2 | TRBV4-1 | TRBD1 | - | TGCGCCAGCAGTCGGGACAGGGCGAGGGCTGGCGGCTACACCTTC | CASSRDRARAGGYTF